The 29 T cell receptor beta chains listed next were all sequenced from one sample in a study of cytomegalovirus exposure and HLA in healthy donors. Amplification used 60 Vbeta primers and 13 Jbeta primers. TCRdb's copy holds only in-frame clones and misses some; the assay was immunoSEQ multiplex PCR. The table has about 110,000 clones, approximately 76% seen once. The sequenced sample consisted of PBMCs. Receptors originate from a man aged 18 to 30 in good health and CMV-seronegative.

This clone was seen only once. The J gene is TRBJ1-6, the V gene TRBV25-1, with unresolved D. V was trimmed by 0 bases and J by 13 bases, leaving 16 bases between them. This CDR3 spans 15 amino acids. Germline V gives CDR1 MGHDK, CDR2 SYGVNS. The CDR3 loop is CASSEYLGEVAPLHF. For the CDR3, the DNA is TGTGCCAGCAGTGAATATTTGGGAGAAGTGGCTCCCCTCCACTTT.

This chain's CDR3 is CASSLAGETQYF. CDR3 nucleotide sequence: TGCGCCAGCAGCTTGGCCGGGGAGACCCAGTACTTC. This chain joins TRBV5-1 and TRBJ2-7; D unresolved. The J call is in doubt because the DNA end fits TRBJ2-5 better. CDR1 is SGHRS, CDR2 YFSETQ, per germline. This CDR3 has 12 residues.

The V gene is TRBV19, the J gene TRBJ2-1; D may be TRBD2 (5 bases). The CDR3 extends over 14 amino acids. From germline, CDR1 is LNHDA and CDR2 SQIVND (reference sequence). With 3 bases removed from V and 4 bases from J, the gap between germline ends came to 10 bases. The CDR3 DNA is TGTGCCAGTAGTATGTCTGGGGAGTACAATGAGCAGTTCTTC. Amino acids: CASSMSGEYNEQFF.

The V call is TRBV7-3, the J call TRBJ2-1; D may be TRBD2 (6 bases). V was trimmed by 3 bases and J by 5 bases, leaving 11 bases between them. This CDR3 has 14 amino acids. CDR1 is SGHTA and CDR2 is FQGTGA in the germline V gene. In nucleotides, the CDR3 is TGTGCCAGCAGCTTGGCGGGACCGAACAATGAGCAGTTCTTC. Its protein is CASSLAGPNNEQFF.

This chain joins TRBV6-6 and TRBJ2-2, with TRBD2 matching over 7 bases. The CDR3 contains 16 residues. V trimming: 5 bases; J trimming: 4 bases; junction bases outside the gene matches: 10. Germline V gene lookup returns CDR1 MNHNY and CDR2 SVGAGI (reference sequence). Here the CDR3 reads CASSKGSGGSTGELFF. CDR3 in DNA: TGTGCCAGCAGTAAGGGGTCGGGGGGATCCACCGGGGAGCTGTTTTTT.

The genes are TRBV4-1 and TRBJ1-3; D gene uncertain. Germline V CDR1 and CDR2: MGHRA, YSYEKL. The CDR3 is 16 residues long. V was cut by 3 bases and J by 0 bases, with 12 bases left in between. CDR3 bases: TGCGCCAGCAGCCATCGTGGACGGGACTCTGGAAACACCATATATTTT. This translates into CASSHRGRDSGNTIYF.

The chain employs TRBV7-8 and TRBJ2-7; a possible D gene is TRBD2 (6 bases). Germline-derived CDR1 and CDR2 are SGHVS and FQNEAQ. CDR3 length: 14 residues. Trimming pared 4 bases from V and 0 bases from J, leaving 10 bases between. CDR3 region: CASSYGTASYEQYF. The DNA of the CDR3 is TGTGCCAGCAGCTACGGGACTGCCTCCTACGAGCAGTACTTC.

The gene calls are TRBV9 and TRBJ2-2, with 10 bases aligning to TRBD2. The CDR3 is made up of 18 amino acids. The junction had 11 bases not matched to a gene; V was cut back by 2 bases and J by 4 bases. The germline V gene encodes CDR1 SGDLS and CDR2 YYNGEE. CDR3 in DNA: TGTGCCAGCAGCGTTACTCTAGCGGGAGATCGTGGCACCGGGGAGCTGTTTTTT. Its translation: CASSVTLAGDRGTGELFF.

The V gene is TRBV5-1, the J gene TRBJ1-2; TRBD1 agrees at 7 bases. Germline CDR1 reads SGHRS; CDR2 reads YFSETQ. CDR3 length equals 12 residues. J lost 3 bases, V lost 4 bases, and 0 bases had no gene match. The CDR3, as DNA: TGCGCCAGCAGCCAGGGGGACTATGGCTACACCTTC. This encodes CASSQGDYGYTF.

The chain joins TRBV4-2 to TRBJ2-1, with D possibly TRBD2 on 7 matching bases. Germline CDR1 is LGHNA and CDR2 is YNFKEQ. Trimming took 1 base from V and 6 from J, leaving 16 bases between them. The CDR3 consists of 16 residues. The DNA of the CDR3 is TGTGCCAGCAGCCAAGTAGAGGGGGGGGCGTCCAATGAGCAGTTCTTC. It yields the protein CASSQVEGGASNEQFF.

Written as DNA, the CDR3 is TGCAGCGTCGCTGGGGGGAACTATGGCTACACCTTC. The encoded protein is CSVAGGNYGYTF. This chain connects TRBV29-1 to TRBJ1-2, with a possible D match to TRBD1 (5 bases). V was clipped by 6 bases and J by 2 bases, with 10 bases between them. Looked up from germline, CDR1 is SQVTM and CDR2 is ANQGSEA. The CDR3 loop spans 12 amino acids.

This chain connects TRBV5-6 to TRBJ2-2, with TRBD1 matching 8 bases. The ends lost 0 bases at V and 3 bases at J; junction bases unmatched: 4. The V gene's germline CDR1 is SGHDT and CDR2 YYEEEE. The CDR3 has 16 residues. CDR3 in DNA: TGTGCCAGCAGCTTGGGTGACAGGGGCCACACCGGGGAGCTGTTTTTT. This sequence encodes CASSLGDRGHTGELFF.

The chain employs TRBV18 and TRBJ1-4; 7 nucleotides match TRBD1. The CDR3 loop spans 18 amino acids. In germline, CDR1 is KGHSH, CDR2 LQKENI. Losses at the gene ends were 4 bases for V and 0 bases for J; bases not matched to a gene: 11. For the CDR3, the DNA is TGTGCCAGCTCACGATCCGGGACAGCTGCCTCAACTAATGAAAAACTGTTTTTT. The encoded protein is CASSRSGTAASTNEKLFF.

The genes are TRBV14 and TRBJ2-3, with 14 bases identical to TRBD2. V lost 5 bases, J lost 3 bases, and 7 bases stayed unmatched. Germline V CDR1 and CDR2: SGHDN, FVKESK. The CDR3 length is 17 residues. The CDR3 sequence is CASSSGLAGVWTDTQYF. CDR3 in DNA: TGTGCCAGCAGCTCGGGACTAGCGGGGGTATGGACAGATACGCAGTATTTT.

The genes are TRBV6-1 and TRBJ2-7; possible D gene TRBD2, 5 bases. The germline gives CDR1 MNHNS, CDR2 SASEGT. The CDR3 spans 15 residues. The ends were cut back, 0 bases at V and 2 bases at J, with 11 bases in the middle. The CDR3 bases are TGTGCCAGCAGTGAAGCGCTGGGGAGCACCTACGAGCAGTACTTC. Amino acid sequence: CASSEALGSTYEQYF.

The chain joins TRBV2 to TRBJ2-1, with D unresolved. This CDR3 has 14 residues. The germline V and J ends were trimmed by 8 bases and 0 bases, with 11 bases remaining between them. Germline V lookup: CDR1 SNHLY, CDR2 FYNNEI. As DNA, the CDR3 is TGTGCCAGCCGCAGGATTAGCTCCTACAATGAGCAGTTCTTC. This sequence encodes CASRRISSYNEQFF.

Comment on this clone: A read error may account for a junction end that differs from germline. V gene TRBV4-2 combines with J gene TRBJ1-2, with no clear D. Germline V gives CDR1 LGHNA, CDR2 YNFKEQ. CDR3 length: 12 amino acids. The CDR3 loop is CASSHETYGYPF. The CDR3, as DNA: TGTGCCAGCAGCCATGAGACTTATGGCTACCCCTTC.

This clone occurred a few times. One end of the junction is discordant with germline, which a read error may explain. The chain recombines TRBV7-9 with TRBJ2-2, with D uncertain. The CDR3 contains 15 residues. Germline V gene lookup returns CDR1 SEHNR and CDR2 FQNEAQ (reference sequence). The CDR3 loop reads CSSSYQETWLGELFF. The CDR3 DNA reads TGTTCCAGCAGCTACCAAGAGACTTGGTTGGGGGAGCTGTTTTTT.

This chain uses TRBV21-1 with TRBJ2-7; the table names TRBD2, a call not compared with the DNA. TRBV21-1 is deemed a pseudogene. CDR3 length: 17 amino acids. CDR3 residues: CASSIRAPGPGAYEQYF. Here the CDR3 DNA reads TGTGCCAGCAGCATCCGGGCCCCGGGACCGGGGGCCTACGAGCAGTACTTC.

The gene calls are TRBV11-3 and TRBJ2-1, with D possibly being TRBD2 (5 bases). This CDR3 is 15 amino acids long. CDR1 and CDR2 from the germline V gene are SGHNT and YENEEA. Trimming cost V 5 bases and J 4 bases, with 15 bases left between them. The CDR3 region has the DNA TGTGCCAGCAGCGCCCCAACCCGGGGATACAATGAGCAGTTCTTC. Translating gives CASSAPTRGYNEQFF.

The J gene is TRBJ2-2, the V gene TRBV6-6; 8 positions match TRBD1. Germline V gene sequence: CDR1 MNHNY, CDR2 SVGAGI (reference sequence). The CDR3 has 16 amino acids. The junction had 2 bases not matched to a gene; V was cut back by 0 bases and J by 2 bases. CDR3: CASSYSTGANTGELFF. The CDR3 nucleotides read TGTGCCAGCAGTTACTCGACAGGGGCAAACACCGGGGAGCTGTTTTTT.

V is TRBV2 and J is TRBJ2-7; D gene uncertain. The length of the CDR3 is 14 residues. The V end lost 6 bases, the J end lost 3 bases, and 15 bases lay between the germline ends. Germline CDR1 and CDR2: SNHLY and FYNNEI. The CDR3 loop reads CASRTPRQGYEQYF. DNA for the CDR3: TGTGCCAGCAGAACGCCGAGGCAAGGCTACGAGCAGTACTTC.

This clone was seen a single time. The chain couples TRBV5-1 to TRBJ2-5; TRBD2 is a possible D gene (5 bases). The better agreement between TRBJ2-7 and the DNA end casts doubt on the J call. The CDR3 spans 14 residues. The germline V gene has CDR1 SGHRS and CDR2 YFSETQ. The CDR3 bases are TGCGCCAGCAGCTTGGTGGGAGCATCCTACGAGCAGTACTTC. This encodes CASSLVGASYEQYF.

The CDR3 nucleotides read TGTGCCAGTACCAAGACAGGAGGCCTTGACGGTGAGCAGTTCTTC. This sequence encodes CASTKTGGLDGEQFF. The chain couples TRBV19 to TRBJ2-1, with a tentative D call TRBD1 (6 bases). The V gene lost 7 bases and the J gene lost 9 bases, with 22 bases spanning the gap. Germline loops: CDR1 LNHDA, CDR2 SQIVND (reference sequence). CDR3 length equals 15 residues.

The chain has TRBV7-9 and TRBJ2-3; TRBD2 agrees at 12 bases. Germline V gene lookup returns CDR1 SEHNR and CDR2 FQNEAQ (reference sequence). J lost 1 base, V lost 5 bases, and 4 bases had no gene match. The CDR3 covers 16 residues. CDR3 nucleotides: TGTGCCAGCAGCACTGGACTAGCGGGGCGCACAGATACGCAGTATTTT. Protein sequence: CASSTGLAGRTDTQYF.

CDR3: CASGGGRGSSYNSPLHF. In nucleotides, the CDR3 is TGTGCCAGCGGGGGGGGAAGGGGGAGCTCCTATAATTCACCCCTCCACTTT. The chain joins TRBV2 to TRBJ1-6; D is perhaps TRBD1 (6 bases). Trimming took off 8 bases at V and 0 bases at J, with 17 bases between the two ends. This CDR3 is built from 17 residues. CDR1 is SNHLY, CDR2 FYNNEI, per germline.

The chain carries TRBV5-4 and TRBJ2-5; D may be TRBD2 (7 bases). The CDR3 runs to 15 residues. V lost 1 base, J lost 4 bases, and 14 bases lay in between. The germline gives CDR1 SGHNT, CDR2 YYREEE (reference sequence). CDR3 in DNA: TGTGCCAGCAGCTTGATTCAGGGGAGGGGAGAGACCCAGTACTTC. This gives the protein CASSLIQGRGETQYF.

CDR3 region: CASSWKSRASGGLTGELFF. The DNA for the CDR3 is TGTGCCAGCAGCTGGAAGTCGCGGGCTAGCGGGGGACTAACCGGGGAGCTGTTTTTT. The chain couples TRBV7-2 to TRBJ2-2; 10 bases agree with TRBD2. This CDR3 comprises 19 residues. J lost 5 bases, V lost 4 bases, and 16 bases had no gene match. CDR1 SGHTA and CDR2 FQGNSA come from the germline V gene.

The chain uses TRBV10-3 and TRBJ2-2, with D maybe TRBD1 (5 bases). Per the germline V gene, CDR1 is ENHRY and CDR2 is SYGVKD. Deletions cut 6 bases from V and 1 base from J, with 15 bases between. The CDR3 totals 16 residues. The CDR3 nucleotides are TGTGCCATCAGGGACATCGAAGGTGGGAACACCGGGGAGCTGTTTTTT. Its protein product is CAIRDIEGGNTGELFF.